This T cell receptor beta chain was sequenced for a study of blood T cell repertoires in COVID-19. As for the study in general: Acute-phase and convalescent COVID-19 samples originated in the United States, Italy and Spain.

The authors' processing: Nucleated cell counts were estimated from reference gene primer amplification. Data came from immunoSEQ multiplex PCR; TCRdb stores just in-frame clones and leaves some out. V, J and clone size are taken as reported in that table, and D and trimming were inferred from the DNA itself. In the table there are fewer than 200,000 clones, about 83% of which are singletons. The CDR3 is made up of 15 amino acids. V lost 5 bases, J lost 0 bases, and 3 bases stayed unmatched. The germline CDR1 and CDR2 sequences are SEHNR and FQNEAQ (reference sequence). This TCR was recovered from a woman in her 70s who had recovered from COVID-19. Specimen: peripheral blood. The rearrangement uses TRBV7-9 and TRBJ1-5; 8 positions match TRBD1. CDR3 bases: TGTGCCAGCAGCCTTGGGACAGGTAGCAATCAGCCCCAGCATTTT. Protein sequence: CASSLGTGSNQPQHF.